Listed below are T cell receptor beta chains from one sample, sequenced in a study of blood T cell repertoires in COVID-19. Clones were read by immunoSEQ multiplex PCR, and TCRdb kept only the in-frame ones, dropping some. This sample has about 200,000 clones; roughly 89% occur once, and the top ten carry 3% to 4%. Sequencing input: PBMCs or T cells enriched from blood (not recorded which). These TCRs come from a young woman with acute COVID-19. Each CDR3 is given without its conserved first and last residue. The D gene is left open where the match is weak.

>TRBV12-3/TRBV12-4|-
ASSSKNQPQH
>TRBV7-9|TRBD1
ASSPTGDAKNEQF
>TRBV5-6|TRBD1
ASSAGTGDSNQPQH
>TRBV5-1|TRBD1
ASSFTGTGSSYNEQF
>TRBV7-2|TRBD1
ASSTRQGVNEQF
>TRBV5-1|-
ASSLVGAGRRTEAF
>TRBV18|-
ASSPRGGTNTEAF
>TRBV9|TRBD1
ASSVFETGASPLH
>TRBV3-1/TRBV3-2|TRBD1
ASSSYGRDSTYEQY
>TRBV7-6|TRBD1
ASSLGPGGTYNSPLH
>TRBV4-3|-
ASSQDAVGGGTEAF